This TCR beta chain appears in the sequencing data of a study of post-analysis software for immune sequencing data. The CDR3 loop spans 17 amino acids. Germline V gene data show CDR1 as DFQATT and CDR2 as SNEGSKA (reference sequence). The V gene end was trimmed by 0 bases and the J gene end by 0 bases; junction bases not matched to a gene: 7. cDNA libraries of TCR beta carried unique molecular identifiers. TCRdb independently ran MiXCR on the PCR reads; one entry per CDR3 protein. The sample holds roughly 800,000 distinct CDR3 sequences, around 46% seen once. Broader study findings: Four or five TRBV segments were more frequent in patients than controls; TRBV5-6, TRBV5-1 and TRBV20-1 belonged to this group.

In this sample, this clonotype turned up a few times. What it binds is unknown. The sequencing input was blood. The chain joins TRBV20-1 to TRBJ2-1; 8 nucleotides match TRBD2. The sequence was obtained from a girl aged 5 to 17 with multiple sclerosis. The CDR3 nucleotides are TGCAGTGCTAGAGATCAGGCCGGGACTAGCTCCTACAATGAGCAGTTCTTC. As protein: CSARDQAGTSSYNEQFF.